The 25 T cell receptor beta chains below were found in one sample sequenced in a study of monozygotic twins with inflammatory bowel disease. Following a re-call of the 5' RACE reads, TCRdb has one entry per CDR3 protein and lacks DNA. The specimen's table records approximately 380,000 distinct CDR3 sequences. The specimen was blood. These receptors all come from a human donor with ulcerative colitis or Crohn's disease, or a healthy co-twin of an affected twin (not recorded which).

The chain joins TRBV7-3 to TRBJ2-1; there is no DNA to check the TCRdb D call of TRBD2. The CDR3 is 15 residues long. Germline-derived CDR1 and CDR2 are SGHTA and FQGTGA. This chain's CDR3 is CASSRTSGGAIEQFF.

The J gene is TRBJ1-2, the V gene TRBV12-3 or TRBV12-4. The CDR3 sequence is 12 residues long. CDR3 amino acids: CASTPGAQRYTF.

The V and J genes are TRBV10-3 and TRBJ1-1; absent DNA, TCRdb's TRBD1 call cannot be checked. The CDR3 length is 12 residues. From germline, CDR1 is ENHRY and CDR2 SYGVKD. The CDR3 here is CAISETGVVAFF.

The rearrangement uses TRBV11-2 and TRBJ2-5. Germline CDR1 SGHAT, CDR2 FQNNGV. The CDR3 runs 15 residues. CDR3 loop: CASSFTHSSGETQYF.

The V call is TRBV7-2, the J call TRBJ2-3; the D call of TRBD2 rests on TCRdb alone, since no DNA is present to check it. This CDR3 is 16 amino acids long. Germline loops: CDR1 SGHTA, CDR2 FQGNSA. CDR3 in amino acids: CASSLGPSRTTDTQYF.

The rearrangement uses TRBV6-1 and TRBJ2-3. This CDR3 comprises 14 residues. In germline, CDR1 is MNHNS, CDR2 SASEGT. The CDR3 protein is CASTQRVSTDTQYF.

The genes are TRBV7-9 and TRBJ2-3; there is no DNA to check the TCRdb D call of TRBD1. The CDR3 has 16 residues. CDR1 SEHNR and CDR2 FQNEAQ come from the germline V gene (reference sequence). CDR3 residues: CAIPGQGALSTDTQYF.

The J gene is TRBJ2-1, the V gene TRBV11-1; TCRdb returns TRBD1, unconfirmable since there is no DNA. The CDR3 totals 12 residues. Per germline, CDR1 SGHAT and CDR2 FQDESV (reference sequence). The CDR3 is CASSPTGIEQFF.

The chain recombines TRBV27 with TRBJ2-7; TCRdb gives TRBD1 as the D gene, but with no DNA this cannot be confirmed. CDR1 is MNHEY, CDR2 SMNVEV, per germline (reference sequence). CDR3 size: 14 residues. The CDR3 protein is CASSFGRLGDEQYF.

The chain has TRBV13 and TRBJ1-2. The germline gives CDR1 PRHDT, CDR2 FYEKMQ (reference sequence). The CDR3 contains 15 residues. The CDR3: CASSLGSRVVYGYTF.

This rearrangement joins TRBV5-1 to TRBJ2-7; TCRdb's assignment of TRBD1 cannot be checked, as there is no DNA. Germline loops: CDR1 SGHRS, CDR2 YFSETQ. This CDR3 contains 15 residues. This CDR3 reads CASSLTGTGVSEQYF.

CDR3 region: CASSLFKLAGDQETQYF. The chain employs TRBV5-1 and TRBJ2-5; the TRBD2 assignment by TCRdb is unverifiable without DNA. CDR3 size: 17 residues. From germline, CDR1 is SGHRS and CDR2 YFSETQ.

The chain has TRBV5-1 and TRBJ2-5; TCRdb's assignment of TRBD2 cannot be checked, as there is no DNA. This CDR3 is 13 amino acids long. Germline loops: CDR1 SGHRS, CDR2 YFSETQ. CDR3 residues: CASSPGGPPTQYF. Variable domain in full (rest from reference TRBV5-1 and TRBJ2-5): KAGVTQTPRYLIKTRGQQVTLSCSPISGHRSVSWYQQTPGQGLQFLFEYFSETQRNKGNFPGRFSGRQFSNSRSEMNVSTLELGDSALYLCASSPGGPPTQYFGPGTRLLVL.

The CDR3 here is CASSTKRTANYGYTF. This chain joins TRBV19 and TRBJ1-2. The germline V gene has CDR1 LNHDA and CDR2 SQIVND (reference sequence). The CDR3 extends over 15 amino acids.

J is TRBJ2-7 and V is TRBV6-2 or TRBV6-3; the TRBD1 assignment by TCRdb is unverifiable without DNA. Germline CDR1 MNHEY, CDR2 SVGEGT. The CDR3 has 12 residues. The CDR3 region is CASSWTPYEQYF.

This chain joins TRBV29-1 and TRBJ1-2. The CDR3 runs to 12 residues. Germline lookup yields CDR1 SQVTM and CDR2 ANQGSEA. CDR3: CSVPISSYGYTF.

The V and J genes are TRBV6-2 or TRBV6-3 and TRBJ1-3; no DNA is available, so the TRBD1 call from TCRdb remains unchecked. Germline-derived CDR1 and CDR2 are MNHEY and SVGEGT. CDR3 length: 17 amino acids. CDR3 sequence: CASSSMTGAFTGNTIYF.

The J gene is TRBJ2-5, the V gene TRBV5-1; checking the TCRdb D call of TRBD1 is not possible without DNA. This CDR3 is built from 15 residues. Germline-derived CDR1 and CDR2 are SGHRS and YFSETQ. The CDR3: CASSYRHGSQETQYF.

The chain links TRBV19 to TRBJ2-1; TCRdb calls TRBD2, which cannot be checked without DNA. This CDR3 region has 14 residues. The V gene's germline CDR1 is LNHDA and CDR2 SQIVND (reference sequence). CDR3 loop: CASSLDRTWFEQFF.

The chain links TRBV12-3 or TRBV12-4 to TRBJ1-5; no DNA is available, so the TRBD1 call from TCRdb remains unchecked. There are 13 residues in the CDR3. CDR3 sequence: CASSGQGTQPQHF.

The rearrangement links TRBV7-6 to TRBJ1-5; TCRdb returns TRBD1, unconfirmable since there is no DNA. Germline CDR1 and CDR2: SGHVS and FNYEAQ. The CDR3 length is 17 residues. The chain's CDR3 is CASSPGTGGRLNQPQHF.

The chain couples TRBV7-9 to TRBJ1-6. CDR1 SEHNR and CDR2 FQNEAQ come from the germline V gene (reference sequence). CDR3 length: 15 residues. CDR3 sequence reads: CASSFAGSYNSPLHF.

This chain uses TRBV7-2 with TRBJ2-1; TCRdb's assignment of TRBD1 cannot be checked, as there is no DNA. The CDR3 contains 16 residues. Germline V gene lookup returns CDR1 SGHTA and CDR2 FQGNSA. This CDR3 is CASSFPGSPDSKSQFF.

The CDR3 loop is CASSNRDRGREQYF. The chain combines TRBV19 with TRBJ2-7; TCRdb names TRBD1, which stays unverified in the absence of DNA. Germline CDR1 LNHDA, CDR2 SQIVND (reference sequence). The CDR3 sequence is 14 residues long.

The V and J genes are TRBV7-2 and TRBJ1-1; absent DNA, TCRdb's TRBD1 call cannot be checked. Germline V gene data show CDR1 as SGHTA and CDR2 as FQGNSA. The CDR3 is 16 amino acids. CDR3 sequence reads: CASSSRLHGLNTEAFF.